A single sample is the source of the 22 T cell receptor beta chains below, sequenced in a study of shared clonotypes between healthy human individuals. Data came from immunoSEQ multiplex PCR; TCRdb stores just in-frame clones and leaves some out. The sample holds 2,100,000 or so clones, around 95% seen once. The sequenced material came from naive CD4+ T cells sorted from blood. Noted subset: CD45RA+ positively selected. These receptors originate from a man aged 18 to 35 in good health.

Note on this clone: Here the CDR3 omits its conserved ending phenylalanine or tryptophan, so a read error is the likely source. Because the CDR3's place on the DNA is in doubt, the DNA is left out and the CDR3 is given as listed by TCRdb. The chain has TRBV6-1 and TRBJ1-2. The CDR3 adds up to 8 amino acids, both ends counted. Germline CDR1 reads MNHNS; CDR2 reads SASEGT. The CDR3 protein is CASIRKKI.

The V gene is TRBV2, the J gene TRBJ2-7, with 11 bases fitting TRBD2. Germline V gene data show CDR1 as SNHLY and CDR2 as FYNNEI. Germline trimming cut 6 bases from V and 4 bases from J; bases unmatched to any gene: 5. The CDR3 runs to 14 residues. The CDR3 DNA reads TGTGCCAGCAGAGCTAGCGGGGGGCGGTACGAGCAGTACTTC. Translation gives CASRASGGRYEQYF.

The chain employs TRBV5-1 and TRBJ1-1; a possible D gene is TRBD1 (5 bases). The CDR3 runs to 14 residues. Trimming removed 2 bases from V and 4 bases from J, with 12 bases in between. Germline V gene data show CDR1 as SGHRS and CDR2 as YFSETQ. CDR3 protein: CASSFQGASTEAFF. CDR3 nucleotide sequence: TGCGCCAGCAGCTTTCAGGGTGCTTCCACTGAAGCTTTCTTT.

V and J are TRBV6-1 and TRBJ2-7, with 7 positions matching TRBD1. The CDR3 consists of 14 residues. Germline loops: CDR1 MNHNS, CDR2 SASEGT. V shed 4 bases, J shed 2 bases, and the junction held 5 bases outside the gene matches. The CDR3 here is CASSVRTGAYEQYF. The CDR3, as DNA: TGTGCCAGCAGTGTCAGGACAGGAGCCTACGAGCAGTACTTC.

This chain uses TRBV6-5 with TRBJ2-7; the match to TRBD1 covers 8 bases. V shed 4 bases, J shed 2 bases, and the junction held 7 bases outside the gene matches. Germline-derived CDR1 and CDR2 are MNHEY and SVGAGI. This CDR3 is built from 15 residues. CDR3 loop: CASSSNSDRAYEQYF. CDR3 DNA sequence: TGTGCCAGCAGTTCCAACTCGGACAGGGCCTACGAGCAGTACTTC.

The chain recombines TRBV14 with TRBJ1-1, with 10 bases identical to TRBD1. V shed 2 bases and J 4 bases; nucleotides not matched to a gene: 1. This CDR3 is 14 amino acids long. CDR1 SGHDN and CDR2 FVKESK come from the germline V gene. The CDR3 DNA reads TGTGCCAGCAGCCAATGGACAGGGGGCACTGAAGCTTTCTTT. It yields the protein CASSQWTGGTEAFF. The full variable domain, completed using reference TRBV14 and TRBJ1-1, is EAGVTQFPSHSVIEKGQTVTLRCDPISGHDNLYWYRRVMGKEIKFLLHFVKESKQDESGMPNNRFLAERTGGTYSTLKVQPAELEDSGVYFCASSQWTGGTEAFFGQGTRLTVV.

This chain links TRBV2 with TRBJ2-7; the D gene could be TRBD1 or TRBD2 (5 bases each). This CDR3 contains 13 residues. The germline gives CDR1 SNHLY, CDR2 FYNNEI. The V end lost 7 bases, the J end lost 2 bases, and 12 bases lay between the germline ends. The CDR3 is CASTLGAPYEQYF. The CDR3 nucleotides are TGTGCCAGCACCCTCGGGGCCCCCTACGAGCAGTACTTC.

This clone occurred once. This chain connects TRBV19 to TRBJ1-2; TRBD1 matches 12 bases. In germline, CDR1 is LNHDA, CDR2 SQIVND (reference sequence). The CDR3 totals 16 residues. V dropped 10 bases and J dropped 4; count of bases not matched to a gene: 13. CDR3 bases: TGTGCCACTATTGACTCCGGGACAGGGGGCTTCTATGGCTACACCTTC. Protein product: CATIDSGTGGFYGYTF.

The CDR3 loop reads CASRPGINQPQHF. In DNA form, the CDR3 reads TGTGCCAGCAGGCCAGGGATCAATCAGCCCCAGCATTTT. This chain joins TRBV6-5 and TRBJ1-5; tentatively, D is TRBD1 (5 bases). The CDR3 has 13 amino acids. V lost 6 bases and J lost 3, with 9 bases in between. Germline V gene lookup returns CDR1 MNHEY and CDR2 SVGAGI.

In DNA form, the CDR3 reads TGTGCCAGCAAAGAGCAAAAGTATAGCAATCAGCCCCAGCATTTT. Translating it yields CASKEQKYSNQPQHF. The chain is built from TRBV6-4 and TRBJ1-5; D is ambiguous. The V and J ends lost 7 bases and 0 bases respectively, with 13 bases between them. Germline V gene lookup returns CDR1 MRHNA and CDR2 SNTAGT. This CDR3 has 15 amino acids.

In this sample, this clone turned up once. Other nucleotide sequences in the sample specify the same CDR3. V is TRBV30 and J is TRBJ1-3; D gene ambiguous. The CDR3 is made up of 14 amino acids. CDR1 is GTSNPN and CDR2 is SVGIG in the germline V gene (reference sequence). V was trimmed by 0 bases and J by 0 bases, leaving 6 bases between them. CDR3 region: CAWSVPGSGNTIYF. The CDR3 region has the DNA TGTGCCTGGAGTGTACCTGGCTCTGGAAACACCATATATTTT.

V and J are TRBV7-8 and TRBJ1-6, with TRBD1 identical over 7 bases. The CDR3 runs to 20 residues. V trimming: 2 bases; J trimming: 0 bases; junction bases outside the gene matches: 13. Germline V gives CDR1 SGHVS, CDR2 FQNEAQ. CDR3 bases: TGTGCCAGCAGCTTATGGGGGGCGAGACAGGGATTCTCCTATAATTCACCCCTCCACTTT. Translation gives CASSLWGARQGFSYNSPLHF.

The gene calls are TRBV12-2 and TRBJ1-2. TRBV12-2 is a listed pseudogene. CDR3 size: 9 residues. Here the CDR3 reads CASRRAYTF. The CDR3 DNA is TGTGCAAGTCGCCGCGCCTACACCTTC.

The table lists this clone with a count of one. This sample includes further DNA sequences coding for the same CDR3. The CDR3 here is CASRPTGSSGNTIYF. As DNA, the CDR3 is TGTGCCAGTAGGCCGACAGGGTCGTCTGGAAACACCATATATTTT. V and J are TRBV19 and TRBJ1-3, with 7 bases identical to TRBD1. Germline V gene data show CDR1 as LNHDA and CDR2 as SQIVND (reference sequence). This CDR3 region has 15 residues. Trimming at V came to 6 bases and at J to 1 base, leaving 6 bases not matched to a gene.

The V call is TRBV5-1, the J call TRBJ2-1; D gene uncertain. Germline CDR1 SGHRS, CDR2 YFSETQ. Trimming shortened V by 1 base and J by 8 bases, and 10 bases separated the two germline ends. The length of the CDR3 is 13 residues. The CDR3 loop is CASSLSTQYEQFF. The CDR3 DNA is TGCGCCAGCAGCTTGTCAACTCAGTATGAGCAGTTCTTC.

This chain uses TRBV5-1 with TRBJ1-6, with 7 bases fitting TRBD1. Germline assignment: CDR1 SGHRS and CDR2 YFSETQ. The CDR3 spans 14 residues. V shed 4 bases and J 10 bases; nucleotides not matched to a gene: 8. This chain's CDR3 is CASSLLDRRSPLHF. CDR3 DNA sequence: TGCGCCAGCAGCCTCTTGGACAGGAGGTCACCCCTCCACTTT.

The chain links TRBV7-2 to TRBJ1-2, with D hard to call. V lost 1 base and J lost 3, with 9 bases in between. Germline assignment: CDR1 SGHTA and CDR2 FQGNSA. This CDR3 has 14 residues. CDR3 in amino acids: CASSLEGLDYGYTF. The CDR3 nucleotides are TGTGCCAGCAGCTTAGAGGGTTTGGACTATGGCTACACCTTC.

The rearrangement links TRBV7-2 to TRBJ1-1; D is possibly TRBD1 (6 bases). The germline gives CDR1 SGHTA, CDR2 FQGNSA. V lost 2 bases to trimming and J lost 8 bases, with 18 bases between them. The CDR3 extends over 15 amino acids. The CDR3 loop is CASSLTRGAGTEAFF. The CDR3 nucleotides read TGTGCCAGCAGCTTAACTAGGGGGGCGGGTACGGAAGCTTTCTTT.

The chain combines TRBV25-1 with TRBJ1-3, with D maybe TRBD1 (5 bases). Trimming cost V 4 bases and J 2 bases, with 12 bases left between them. Germline lookup yields CDR1 MGHDK and CDR2 SYGVNS. The CDR3 spans 15 residues. This CDR3 is CASSAPLGPGNTIYF. CDR3 coding DNA: TGTGCCAGCAGTGCGCCTCTGGGGCCTGGAAACACCATATATTTT.

The rearrangement uses TRBV6-1 and TRBJ2-6; the D gene is possibly TRBD1 (6 bases). Trimming stripped 2 bases from V and 4 bases from J, with 15 bases between. The CDR3 is 17 residues long. Germline CDR1 MNHNS, CDR2 SASEGT. The CDR3 is CASSEHRALLGANVLTF. CDR3 coding DNA: TGTGCCAGCAGTGAACACAGGGCCCTTCTGGGGGCCAACGTCCTGACTTTC.

A remark on this clone: The sample contains more than one DNA sequence encoding this CDR3. V is TRBV19 and J is TRBJ1-1; D remains ambiguous. CDR1 LNHDA and CDR2 SQIVND come from the germline V gene (reference sequence). The V and J ends lost 0 bases and 0 bases respectively, with 5 bases between them. There are 14 residues in the CDR3. CDR3 nucleotide sequence: TGTGCCAGTAGTATAGAGGGTGTGAACACTGAAGCTTTCTTT. Protein: CASSIEGVNTEAFF.

The J gene is TRBJ1-6, the V gene TRBV7-2; D is uncertain. The germline gives CDR1 SGHTA, CDR2 FQGNSA. Between the trimmed V and J ends, which lost 1 base and 10 bases, there was a span of 20 bases. The CDR3 covers 17 residues. The DNA of the CDR3 is TGTGCCAGCAGCTTAGGGCCGGCCTCAGCGGGGAGGTCACCCCTCCACTTT. Its protein product is CASSLGPASAGRSPLHF.